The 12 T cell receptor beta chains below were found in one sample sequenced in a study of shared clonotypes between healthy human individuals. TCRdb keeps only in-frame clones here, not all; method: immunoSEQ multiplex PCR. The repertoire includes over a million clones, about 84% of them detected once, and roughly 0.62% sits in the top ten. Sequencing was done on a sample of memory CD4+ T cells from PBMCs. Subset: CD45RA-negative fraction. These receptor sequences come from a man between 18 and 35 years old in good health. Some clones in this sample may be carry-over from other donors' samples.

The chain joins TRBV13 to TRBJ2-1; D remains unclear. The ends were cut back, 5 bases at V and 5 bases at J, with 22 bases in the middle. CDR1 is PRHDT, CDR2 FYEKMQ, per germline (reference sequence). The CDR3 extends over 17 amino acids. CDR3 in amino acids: CASSNAPAARPDNEQFF. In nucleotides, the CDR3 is TGTGCCAGCAGCAATGCTCCCGCCGCACGCCCGGACAATGAGCAGTTCTTC.

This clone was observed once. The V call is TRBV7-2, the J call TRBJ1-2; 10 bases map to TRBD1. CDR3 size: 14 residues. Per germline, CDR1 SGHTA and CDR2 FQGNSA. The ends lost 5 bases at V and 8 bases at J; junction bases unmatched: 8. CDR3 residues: CASSRPGTGEGYTF. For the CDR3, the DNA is TGTGCCAGCAGCCGCCCAGGGACAGGGGAAGGCTACACCTTC.

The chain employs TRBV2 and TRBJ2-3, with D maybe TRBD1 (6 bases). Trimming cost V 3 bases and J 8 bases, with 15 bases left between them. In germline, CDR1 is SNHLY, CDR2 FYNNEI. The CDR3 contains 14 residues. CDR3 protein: CASSESQGWGTQYF. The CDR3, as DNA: TGTGCCAGCAGTGAGTCACAGGGTTGGGGTACGCAGTATTTT.

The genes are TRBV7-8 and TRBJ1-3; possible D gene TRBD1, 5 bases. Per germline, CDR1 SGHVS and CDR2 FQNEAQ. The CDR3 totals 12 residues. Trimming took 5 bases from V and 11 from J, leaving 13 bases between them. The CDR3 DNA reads TGTGCCAGCAGCCTGAGTCAGGGATCCATATATTTT. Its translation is CASSLSQGSIYF.

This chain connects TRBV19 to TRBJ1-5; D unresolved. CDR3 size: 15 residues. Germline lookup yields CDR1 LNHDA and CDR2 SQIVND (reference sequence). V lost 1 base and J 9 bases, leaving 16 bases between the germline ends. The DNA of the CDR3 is TGTGCCAGTAGTATAGCGGAGAGCCGAATGGGGCCCCAGCATTTT. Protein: CASSIAESRMGPQHF.

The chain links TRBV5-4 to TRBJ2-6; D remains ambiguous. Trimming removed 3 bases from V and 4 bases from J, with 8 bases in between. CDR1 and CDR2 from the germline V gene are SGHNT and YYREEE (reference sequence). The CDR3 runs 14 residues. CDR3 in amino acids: CASSSNVGANVLTF. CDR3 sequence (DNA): TGTGCCAGCAGCTCTAATGTGGGGGCCAACGTCCTGACTTTC.

The CDR3: CASTRQGLSNQPQHF. The CDR3 bases are TGTGCCAGCACCAGACAGGGTCTCAGCAATCAGCCCCAGCATTTT. This chain links TRBV2 with TRBJ1-5; 7 bases fit TRBD1. The V gene's germline CDR1 is SNHLY and CDR2 FYNNEI. The CDR3 spans 15 residues. V shed 7 bases and J 1 base; nucleotides not matched to a gene: 7.

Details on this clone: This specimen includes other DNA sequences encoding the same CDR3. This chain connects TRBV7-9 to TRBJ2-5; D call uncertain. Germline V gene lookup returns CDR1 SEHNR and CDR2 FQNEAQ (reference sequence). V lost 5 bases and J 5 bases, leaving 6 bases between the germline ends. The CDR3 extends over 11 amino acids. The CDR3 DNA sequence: TGTGCCAGCAGCCCGTGGGAGACCCAGTACTTC. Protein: CASSPWETQYF.

The CDR3 region is CASSPPGEGRRNEQFF. CDR3 bases: TGTGCCAGCAGCCCCCCTGGGGAGGGCCGTAGGAATGAGCAGTTCTTC. The genes are TRBV7-9 and TRBJ2-1; 7 nucleotides align to TRBD2. In germline, CDR1 is SEHNR, CDR2 FQNEAQ (reference sequence). The junction had 14 bases not matched to a gene; V was cut back by 5 bases and J by 7 bases. CDR3 length: 16 amino acids.

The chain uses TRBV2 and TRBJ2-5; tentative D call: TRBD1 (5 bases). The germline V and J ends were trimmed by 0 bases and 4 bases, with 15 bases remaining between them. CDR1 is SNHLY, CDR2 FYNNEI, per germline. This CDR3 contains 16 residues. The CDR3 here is CASSEARGLAAETQYF. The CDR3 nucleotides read TGTGCCAGCAGTGAAGCTAGGGGCCTCGCGGCAGAGACCCAGTACTTC.

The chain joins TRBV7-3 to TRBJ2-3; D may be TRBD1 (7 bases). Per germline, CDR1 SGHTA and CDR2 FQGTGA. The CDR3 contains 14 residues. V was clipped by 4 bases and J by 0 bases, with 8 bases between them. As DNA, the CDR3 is TGTGCCAGCAGCTCAGGGGGGAGCACAGATACGCAGTATTTT. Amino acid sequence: CASSSGGSTDTQYF.

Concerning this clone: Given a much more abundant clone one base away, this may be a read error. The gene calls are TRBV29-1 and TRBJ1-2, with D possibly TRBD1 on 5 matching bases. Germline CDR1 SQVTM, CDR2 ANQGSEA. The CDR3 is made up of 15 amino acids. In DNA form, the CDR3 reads TGCGGCGTTAATGAGGACGGCGGGGGTAACTATGGCTACACCTTC. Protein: CGVNEDGGGNYGYTF.